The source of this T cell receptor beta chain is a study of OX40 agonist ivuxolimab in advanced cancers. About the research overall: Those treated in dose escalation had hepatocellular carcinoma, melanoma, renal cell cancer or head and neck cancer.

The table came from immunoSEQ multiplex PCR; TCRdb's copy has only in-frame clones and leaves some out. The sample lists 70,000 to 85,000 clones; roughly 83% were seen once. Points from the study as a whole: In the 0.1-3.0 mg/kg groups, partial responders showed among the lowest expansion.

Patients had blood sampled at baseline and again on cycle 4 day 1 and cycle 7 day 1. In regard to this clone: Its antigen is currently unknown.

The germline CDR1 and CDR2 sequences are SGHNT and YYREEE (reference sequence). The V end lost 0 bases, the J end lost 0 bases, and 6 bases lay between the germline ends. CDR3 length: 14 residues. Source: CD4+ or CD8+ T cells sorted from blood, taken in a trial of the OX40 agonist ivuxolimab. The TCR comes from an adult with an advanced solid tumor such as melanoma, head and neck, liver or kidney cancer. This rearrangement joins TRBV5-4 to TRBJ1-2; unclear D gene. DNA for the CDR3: TGTGCCAGCAGCTTGGCTGGAACTAACTATGGCTACACCTTC. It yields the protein CASSLAGTNYGYTF.